Below, 26 T cell receptor beta chains from the same sample are listed, as sequenced in a study of blood T cell repertoires in COVID-19. The assay was immunoSEQ multiplex PCR, and TCRdb's table has in-frame clones only and misses some. The sample holds some 200,000 clones, around 84% seen once. Material: peripheral blood. The receptors come from a human donor in a cohort sampled during active COVID-19.

The gene calls are TRBV19 and TRBJ1-6, with 8 positions matching TRBD1. This CDR3 contains 14 residues. Germline lookup yields CDR1 LNHDA and CDR2 SQIVND (reference sequence). The V segment lost 6 bases and the J segment 10 bases; nucleotides outside the gene matches: 8. This CDR3 reads CASSRQGIFSPLHF. In DNA form, the CDR3 reads TGTGCCAGTAGCAGACAGGGGATTTTCTCACCCCTCCACTTT.

The V call is TRBV28, the J call TRBJ2-7; 9 positions agree with TRBD1. Germline CDR1 and CDR2: MDHEN and SYDVKM. This CDR3 spans 14 amino acids. V lost 2 bases to trimming and J lost 4 bases; unmatched junction nucleotides: 3. CDR3 DNA: TGTGCCAGCAGTTTAGGGGACAGGGAATACGAGCAGTACTTC. Protein sequence: CASSLGDREYEQYF.

The chain combines TRBV2 with TRBJ2-3; D may be TRBD2 (6 bases). Per the germline V gene, CDR1 is SNHLY and CDR2 is FYNNEI. The CDR3 length is 16 residues. V was cut by 4 bases and J by 2 bases, with 16 bases left in between. The DNA of the CDR3 is TGTGCCAGCAGTGGAAGTGGGCGGCGGGACACAGATACGCAGTATTTT. It yields the protein CASSGSGRRDTDTQYF.

The chain has TRBV18 and TRBJ2-3; 9 bases are shared with TRBD1. V was pared by 4 bases and J by 10 bases, with 12 bases of the junction left unmatched. Germline assignment: CDR1 KGHSH and CDR2 LQKENI. The CDR3 contains 15 residues. CDR3: CASSLGQGLSMAQYF. Here the CDR3 DNA reads TGTGCCAGCTCACTGGGACAGGGTTTGAGCATGGCGCAGTATTTT.

This chain uses TRBV27 with TRBJ2-1; TRBD1 agrees at 9 bases. CDR1 is MNHEY, CDR2 SMNVEV, per germline (reference sequence). The CDR3 is 16 residues long. J gave up 7 bases and V 5 bases, and 12 bases lay outside the gene matches. The DNA for the CDR3 is TGTGCCAGCAGTCCCATGCTCGGGACAGGGAAAAATGAGCAGTTCTTC. This translates into CASSPMLGTGKNEQFF.

The table lists this clone with a count of one. This chain connects TRBV14 to TRBJ2-7; 8 bases are shared with TRBD2. Losses at the gene ends were 5 bases for V and 2 bases for J; bases not matched to a gene: 8. Per the germline V gene, CDR1 is SGHDN and CDR2 is FVKESK. The CDR3 totals 15 residues. The CDR3 sequence is CASSSLAGRPYEQYF. CDR3 DNA sequence: TGTGCCAGCAGCTCGCTAGCGGGTCGACCCTACGAGCAGTACTTC.

This clone was seen a few times. The chain has TRBV2 and TRBJ1-6; 9 bases are shared with TRBD1. CDR3 length equals 14 residues. V shed 6 bases, J shed 9 bases, and the junction held 6 bases outside the gene matches. Looked up from germline, CDR1 is SNHLY and CDR2 is FYNNEI. CDR3: CASSRDRAGSPLHF. DNA for the CDR3: TGTGCCAGCAGCCGGGACAGGGCTGGTTCACCCCTCCACTTT.

The rearrangement joins TRBV11-2 to TRBJ2-1, with D hard to call. The germline CDR1 and CDR2 sequences are SGHAT and FQNNGV. Trimming shortened V by 1 base and J by 0 bases, and 4 bases separated the two germline ends. The CDR3 is 14 residues long. CDR3: CASSLGGSYNEQFF. The CDR3, as DNA: TGTGCCAGCAGCTTAGGAGGCTCCTACAATGAGCAGTTCTTC. The full variable domain, its missing parts supplied by reference TRBV11-2 and TRBJ2-1, is EAGVAQSPRYKIIEKRQSVAFWCNPISGHATLYWYQQILGQGPKLLIQFQNNGVVDDSQLPKDRFSAERLKGVDSTLKIQPAKLEDSAVYLCASSLGGSYNEQFFGPGTRLTVL.

The chain employs TRBV27 and TRBJ2-2; tentative D call: TRBD1 (5 bases). The germline CDR1 and CDR2 sequences are MNHEY and SMNVEV (reference sequence). The CDR3 has 15 amino acids. Trimming pared 8 bases from V and 7 bases from J, leaving 20 bases between. CDR3 DNA: TGTGCCAGCTCCCCCCGACAGATCCCTGGCGGGGAGCTGTTTTTT. As protein: CASSPRQIPGGELFF.

V and J are TRBV6-5 and TRBJ2-7; 11 bases map to TRBD1. Unmatched junction bases numbered 8, after V lost 6 bases and J lost 4 bases. This CDR3 comprises 15 residues. The germline V gene encodes CDR1 MNHEY and CDR2 SVGAGI. In DNA, the CDR3 is TGTGCCAGCAGCATACTAGGACAGGGGGCATACGAGCAGTACTTC. As protein: CASSILGQGAYEQYF.

This clone was recorded only once. V usage is TRBV7-2 and J usage is TRBJ2-7; D not certain. Trimming removed 6 bases at V and 4 bases at J, with 13 bases between. Germline values: CDR1 SGHTA, CDR2 FQGNSA. CDR3 length equals 13 residues. Here the CDR3 reads CASRHSGLYEQYF. The CDR3 DNA follows: TGTGCCAGCAGGCATTCGGGTCTTTACGAGCAGTACTTC.

The chain has TRBV2 and TRBJ1-1, with a tentative D call TRBD1 (5 bases). The CDR3 runs to 13 residues. Deletions cut 8 bases from V and 3 bases from J, with 13 bases between. CDR1 SNHLY and CDR2 FYNNEI come from the germline V gene. CDR3 residues: CASGSQGYTEAFF. Here the CDR3 DNA reads TGTGCCAGCGGCTCCCAGGGATACACTGAAGCTTTCTTT.

The J gene is TRBJ2-4, the V gene TRBV27; TRBD2 agrees at 11 bases. V lost 6 bases and J lost 8; bases outside the gene matches: 15. The CDR3 totals 17 residues. CDR1 is MNHEY and CDR2 is SMNVEV in the germline V gene (reference sequence). In DNA, the CDR3 is TGTGCCAGCAGCTCCACGACTAGCGGGACGGCGGCGGACATTCAGTACTTC. Translating it yields CASSSTTSGTAADIQYF.

The J gene is TRBJ2-1, the V gene TRBV30; 12 bases line up with TRBD2. The germline V gene has CDR1 GTSNPN and CDR2 SVGIG (reference sequence). The CDR3 sequence is 18 residues long. V lost 1 base and J lost 0; bases outside the gene matches: 7. CDR3 amino acids: CAWSGLAGVPSSYNEQFF. Here the CDR3 DNA reads TGTGCCTGGAGTGGACTAGCGGGAGTCCCGAGCTCCTACAATGAGCAGTTCTTC.

The chain is built from TRBV10-3 and TRBJ2-7; TRBD1 matches 10 bases. Per germline, CDR1 ENHRY and CDR2 SYGVKD. V dropped 2 bases and J dropped 7; count of bases not matched to a gene: 11. This CDR3 has 16 amino acids. The CDR3 DNA sequence: TGTGCCATCAGTGAGCCCGACAGGGGGCGCCGACGGGAGCAGTACTTC. Its protein is CAISEPDRGRRREQYF.

The chain carries TRBV19 and TRBJ2-5; a weak D match, TRBD2 (7 bases). V lost 7 bases, J lost 5 bases, and 17 bases lay in between. The germline gives CDR1 LNHDA, CDR2 SQIVND (reference sequence). The CDR3 consists of 14 residues. CDR3 bases: TGTGCCAGTACCGAAGGGGGGGGACGGGAGACCCAGTACTTC. Protein: CASTEGGGRETQYF.

This chain connects TRBV29-1 to TRBJ2-7; D perhaps matches TRBD2 (5 bases). Looked up from germline, CDR1 is SQVTM and CDR2 is ANQGSEA. The CDR3 runs to 11 residues. V was shortened by 6 bases and J by 6 bases, with 12 bases between the two germline ends. CDR3 residues: CSVLTSTEQYF. The CDR3 nucleotides are TGCAGCGTGCTCACTAGTACCGAGCAGTACTTC.

The genes are TRBV28 and TRBJ2-1; D not resolved. Per the germline V gene, CDR1 is MDHEN and CDR2 is SYDVKM. There are 14 residues in the CDR3. Trimming pared 2 bases from V and 2 bases from J, leaving 7 bases between. CDR3 amino acids: CASSLVAAYNEQFF. Here the CDR3 DNA reads TGTGCCAGCAGTTTAGTTGCAGCCTACAATGAGCAGTTCTTC.

V is TRBV5-6 and J is TRBJ2-2; a weak D match, TRBD1 (5 bases). The germline CDR1 and CDR2 sequences are SGHDT and YYEEEE. The CDR3 has 17 residues. V was clipped by 0 bases and J by 3 bases, with 15 bases between them. The CDR3 bases are TGTGCCAGCAGCTTGGATGTAGGGGCCATATACACCGGGGAGCTGTTTTTT. Amino acid sequence: CASSLDVGAIYTGELFF.

This clone was observed a single time. The chain recombines TRBV5-1 with TRBJ2-7; tentatively, D is TRBD1 (6 bases). CDR1 SGHRS and CDR2 YFSETQ come from the germline V gene. V dropped 6 bases and J dropped 6 bases, with 16 bases sitting between them. The CDR3 runs to 13 residues. The DNA of the CDR3 is TGCGCCAGCAACCCGGGGACAAGAGGCGAGCAGTACTTC. Residues: CASNPGTRGEQYF.

This clone was counted only a few times. The chain is built from TRBV23-1 and TRBJ2-2; 7 bases line up with TRBD2. TRBV23-1 falls under the ORF class, with uncertain function. The V gene end was trimmed by 2 bases and the J gene end by 7 bases; junction bases not matched to a gene: 19. The CDR3 runs to 19 residues. The CDR3 DNA reads as TGCGCCAGCAGTCAAGTAATAAGGAGGGAGGGCCGAGTTAACGGGGAGCTGTTTTTT. Translating it yields CASSQVIRREGRVNGELFF.

The chain combines TRBV30 with TRBJ1-3, with no clear D. V was cut by 5 bases and J by 1 base, with 3 bases left in between. The CDR3 has 11 amino acids. The V gene's germline CDR1 is GTSNPN and CDR2 SVGIG (reference sequence). Here the CDR3 reads CAWYSGNTIYF. The CDR3, as DNA: TGTGCCTGGTATTCTGGAAACACCATATATTTT.

The chain recombines TRBV9 with TRBJ2-2, with 8 bases lining up with TRBD2. Trimming at V came to 6 bases and at J to 5 bases, leaving 9 bases not matched to a gene. The CDR3 covers 15 residues. Germline V CDR1 and CDR2: SGDLS, YYNGEE. The CDR3 DNA follows: TGTGCCAGCAATCGCGCGGGAGGTCATACCGGGGAGCTGTTTTTT. Translation gives CASNRAGGHTGELFF.

This sequence joins TRBV19 and TRBJ2-1, with D tentatively TRBD2 (6 bases). CDR3 length: 13 amino acids. Germline lookup yields CDR1 LNHDA and CDR2 SQIVND (reference sequence). V gave up 7 bases and J gave up 5 bases, with 12 bases separating them. The chain's CDR3 is CASTWREDNEQFF. In DNA form, the CDR3 reads TGTGCCAGTACGTGGCGGGAAGACAATGAGCAGTTCTTC.

This clone has a handful of counts. The chain joins TRBV18 to TRBJ2-1; weak D call: TRBD1 (5 bases). Germline CDR1 reads KGHSH; CDR2 reads LQKENI. Trimming shortened V by 2 bases and J by 2 bases, and 10 bases separated the two germline ends. This CDR3 has 15 residues. This CDR3 reads CASSPSQGAYNEQFF. The CDR3 DNA reads TGTGCCAGCTCACCATCCCAAGGGGCCTACAATGAGCAGTTCTTC. Full variable domain (rest looked up from reference TRBV18 and TRBJ2-1): NAGVMQNPRHLVRRRGQEARLRCSPMKGHSHVYWYRQLPEEGLKFMVYLQKENIIDESGMPKERFSAEFPKEGPSILRIQQVVRGDSAAYFCASSPSQGAYNEQFFGPGTRLTVL.

The chain has TRBV9 and TRBJ2-3; a possible D gene is TRBD2 (5 bases). V shed 1 base and J shed 6 bases, with 15 bases lying between them. Germline V lookup: CDR1 SGDLS, CDR2 YYNGEE. The CDR3 covers 15 residues. DNA for the CDR3: TGTGCCAGCAGCGTAACGAGTAGCGCGGTCGATACGCAGTATTTT. It is translated as CASSVTSSAVDTQYF.